Below, 3 T cell receptor beta chains from the same sample are listed, as sequenced in a study of blood T cell repertoires in COVID-19. Clones were read by immunoSEQ multiplex PCR, and TCRdb kept only the in-frame ones, dropping some. This sample has roughly 440,000 clones, with 70% to 90% found just once. Sample: peripheral blood. The receptors here all came from a woman aged 50 to 65 with COVID-19, enrolled during active disease.

The chain is built from TRBV20-1 and TRBJ2-7; D call uncertain. The germline V gene has CDR1 DFQATT and CDR2 SNEGSKA (reference sequence). The CDR3 totals 11 residues. The V and J ends lost 7 bases and 8 bases respectively, with 15 bases between them. The DNA for the CDR3 is TGCAGTGTAAGAGGCCTACCTCAGCAGTACTTC. Translating gives CSVRGLPQQYF.

The chain is built from TRBV6-5 and TRBJ1-1; 7 bases map to TRBD1. Trimming took 6 bases from V and 0 from J; bases not matched to a gene: 4. There are 14 residues in the CDR3. Germline loops: CDR1 MNHEY, CDR2 SVGAGI. This chain's CDR3 is CASRNRGVNTEAFF. CDR3 DNA: TGTGCCAGCAGAAACAGGGGCGTGAACACTGAAGCTTTCTTT.

CDR3 in amino acids: CASSFIQGATDTQYF. CDR3 nucleotides: TGTGCCAGCAGTTTCATACAGGGGGCCACAGATACGCAGTATTTT. The rearrangement uses TRBV27 and TRBJ2-3; 9 bases map to TRBD1. V trimming: 3 bases; J trimming: 2 bases; junction bases outside the gene matches: 3. The CDR3 is 15 residues long. Per the germline V gene, CDR1 is MNHEY and CDR2 is SMNVEV (reference sequence).